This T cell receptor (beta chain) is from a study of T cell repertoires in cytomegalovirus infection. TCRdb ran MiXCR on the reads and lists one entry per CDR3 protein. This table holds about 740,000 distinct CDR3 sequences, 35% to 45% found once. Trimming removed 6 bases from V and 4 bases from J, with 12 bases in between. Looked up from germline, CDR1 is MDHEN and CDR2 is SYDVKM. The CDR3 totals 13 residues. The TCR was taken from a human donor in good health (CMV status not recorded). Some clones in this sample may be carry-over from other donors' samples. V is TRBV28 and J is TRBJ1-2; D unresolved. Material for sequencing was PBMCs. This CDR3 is CASSLTLAYGYTF. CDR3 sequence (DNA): TGTGCCAGCAGCCTGACGTTGGCCTATGGCTACACCTTC.